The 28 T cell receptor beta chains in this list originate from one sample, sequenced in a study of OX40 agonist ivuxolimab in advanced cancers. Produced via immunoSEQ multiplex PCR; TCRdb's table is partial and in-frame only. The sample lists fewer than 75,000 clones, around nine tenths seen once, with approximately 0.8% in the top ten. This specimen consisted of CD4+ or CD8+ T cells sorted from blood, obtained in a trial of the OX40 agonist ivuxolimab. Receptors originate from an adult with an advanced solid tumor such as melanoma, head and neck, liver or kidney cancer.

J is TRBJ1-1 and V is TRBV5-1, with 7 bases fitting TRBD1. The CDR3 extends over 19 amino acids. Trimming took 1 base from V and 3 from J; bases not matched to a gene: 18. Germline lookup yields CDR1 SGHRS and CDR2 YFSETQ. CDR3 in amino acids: CASSLNDRVPTKPYTEAFF. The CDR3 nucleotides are TGCGCCAGCAGCTTGAACGACAGGGTTCCTACCAAACCCTACACTGAAGCTTTCTTT.

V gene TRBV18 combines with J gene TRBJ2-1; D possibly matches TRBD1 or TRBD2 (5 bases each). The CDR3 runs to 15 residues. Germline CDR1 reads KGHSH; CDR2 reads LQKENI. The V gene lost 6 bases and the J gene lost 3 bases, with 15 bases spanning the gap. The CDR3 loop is CASSTDVGVYNEQFF. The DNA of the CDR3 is TGTGCCAGCTCTACCGATGTGGGGGTCTACAATGAGCAGTTCTTC.

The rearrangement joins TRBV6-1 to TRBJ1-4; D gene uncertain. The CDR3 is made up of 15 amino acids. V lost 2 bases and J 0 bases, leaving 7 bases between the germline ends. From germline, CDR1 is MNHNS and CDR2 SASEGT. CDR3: CASSEKQSTNEKLFF. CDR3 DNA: TGTGCCAGCAGTGAAAAACAGTCAACTAATGAAAAACTGTTTTTT.

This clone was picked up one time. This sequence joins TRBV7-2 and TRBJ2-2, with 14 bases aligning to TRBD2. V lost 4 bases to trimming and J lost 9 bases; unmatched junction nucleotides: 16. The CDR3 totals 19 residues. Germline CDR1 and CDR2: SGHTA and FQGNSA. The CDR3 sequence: CASSSQKPGLAGVEWELFF. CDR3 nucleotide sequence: TGTGCCAGCAGCTCCCAAAAACCGGGACTAGCGGGAGTAGAGTGGGAGCTGTTTTTT. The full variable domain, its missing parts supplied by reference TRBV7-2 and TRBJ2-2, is GAGVSQSPSNKVTEKGKDVELRCDPISGHTALYWYRQSLGQGLEFLIYFQGNSAPDKSGLPSDRFSAERTGGSVSTLTIQRTQQEDSAVYLCASSSQKPGLAGVEWELFFGEGSRLTVL.

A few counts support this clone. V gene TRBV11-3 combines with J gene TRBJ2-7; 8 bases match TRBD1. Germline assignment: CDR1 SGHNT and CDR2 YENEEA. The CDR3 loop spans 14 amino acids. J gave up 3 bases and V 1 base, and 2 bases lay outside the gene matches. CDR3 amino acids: CASSLGDRSYEQYF. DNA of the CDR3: TGTGCCAGCAGCTTAGGGGACAGGAGCTACGAGCAGTACTTC.

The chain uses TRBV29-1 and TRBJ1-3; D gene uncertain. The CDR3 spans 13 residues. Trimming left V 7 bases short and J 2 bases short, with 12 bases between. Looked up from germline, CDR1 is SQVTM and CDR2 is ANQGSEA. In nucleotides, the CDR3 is TGCAGCGCTAGAAGGTCGGCTGGAAACACCATATATTTT. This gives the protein CSARRSAGNTIYF. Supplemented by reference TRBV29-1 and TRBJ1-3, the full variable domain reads SAVISQKPSRDICQRGTSLTIQCQVDSQVTMMFWYRQQPGQSLTLIATANQGSEATYESGFVIDKFPISRPNLTFSTLTVSNMSPEDSSIYLCSARRSAGNTIYFGEGSWLTVV.

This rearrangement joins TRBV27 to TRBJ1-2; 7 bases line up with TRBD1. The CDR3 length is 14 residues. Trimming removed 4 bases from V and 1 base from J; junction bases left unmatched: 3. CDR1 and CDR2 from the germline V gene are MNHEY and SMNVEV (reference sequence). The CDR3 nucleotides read TGTGCCAGCAGTTCTCACAGGGGTAACTATGGCTACACCTTC. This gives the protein CASSSHRGNYGYTF.

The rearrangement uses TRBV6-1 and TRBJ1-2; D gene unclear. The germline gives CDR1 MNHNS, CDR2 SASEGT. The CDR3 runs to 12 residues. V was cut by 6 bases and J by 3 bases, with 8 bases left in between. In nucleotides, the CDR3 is TGTGCCAGCAGGGTTGGGGACTATGGCTACACCTTC. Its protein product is CASRVGDYGYTF.

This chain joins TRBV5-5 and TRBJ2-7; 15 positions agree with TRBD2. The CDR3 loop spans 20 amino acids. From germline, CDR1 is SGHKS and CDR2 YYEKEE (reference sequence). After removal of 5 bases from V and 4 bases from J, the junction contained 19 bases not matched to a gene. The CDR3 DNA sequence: TGTGCCAGCAGTCCCCTTTCCGGGACTAGCGGGAGGAGGGGGTGGTACGAGCAGTACTTC. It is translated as CASSPLSGTSGRRGWYEQYF.

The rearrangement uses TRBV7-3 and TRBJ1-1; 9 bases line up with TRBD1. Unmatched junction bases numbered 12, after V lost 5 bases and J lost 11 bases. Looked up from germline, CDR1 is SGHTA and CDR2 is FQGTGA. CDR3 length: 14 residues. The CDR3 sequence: CASSEQGAPSQAFF. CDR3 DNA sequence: TGTGCCAGCAGCGAACAGGGGGCACCCTCACAGGCTTTCTTT.

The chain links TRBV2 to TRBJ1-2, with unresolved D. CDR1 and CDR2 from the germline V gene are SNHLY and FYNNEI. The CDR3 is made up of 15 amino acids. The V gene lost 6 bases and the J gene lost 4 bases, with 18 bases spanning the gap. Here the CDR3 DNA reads TGTGCCAGCAGCCCTCGCATTGCTCCGAGCTATGGCTACACCTTC. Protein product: CASSPRIAPSYGYTF. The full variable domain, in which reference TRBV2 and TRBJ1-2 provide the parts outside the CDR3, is EPEVTQTPSHQVTQMGQEVILRCVPISNHLYFYWYRQILGQKVEFLVSFYNNEISEKSEIFDDQFSVERPDGSNFTLKIRSTKLEDSAMYFCASSPRIAPSYGYTFGSGTRLTVV.

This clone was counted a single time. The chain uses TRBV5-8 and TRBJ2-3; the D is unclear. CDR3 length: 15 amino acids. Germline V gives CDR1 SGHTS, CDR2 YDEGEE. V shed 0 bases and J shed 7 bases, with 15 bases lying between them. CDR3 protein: CASSLGIQAQNTQYF. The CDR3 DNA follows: TGTGCCAGCAGCTTGGGCATCCAGGCCCAAAATACGCAGTATTTT.

CDR3 bases: TGTGCCAGTAGTGGAATGGGACAGGCAAATAATTCACCCCTCCACTTT. Translation: CASSGMGQANNSPLHF. The chain recombines TRBV19 with TRBJ1-6; TRBD1 aligns across 8 bases. CDR1 and CDR2 (germline): LNHDA, SQIVND (reference sequence). With 5 bases clipped from V and 5 bases from J, the junction kept 8 bases outside the gene matches. This CDR3 has 16 residues.

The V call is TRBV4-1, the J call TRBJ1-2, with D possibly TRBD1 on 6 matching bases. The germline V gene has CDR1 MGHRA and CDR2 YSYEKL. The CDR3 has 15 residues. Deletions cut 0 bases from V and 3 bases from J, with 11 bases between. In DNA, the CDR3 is TGCGCCAGCAGCCAAGAGTGGGGGCTAGACTATGGCTACACCTTC. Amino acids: CASSQEWGLDYGYTF.

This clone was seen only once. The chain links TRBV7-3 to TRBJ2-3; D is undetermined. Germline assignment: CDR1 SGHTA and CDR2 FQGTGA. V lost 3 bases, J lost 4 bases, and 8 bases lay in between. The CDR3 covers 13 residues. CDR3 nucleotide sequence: TGTGCCAGCAGCTTTGTGGGGTCAGATACGCAGTATTTT. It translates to CASSFVGSDTQYF.

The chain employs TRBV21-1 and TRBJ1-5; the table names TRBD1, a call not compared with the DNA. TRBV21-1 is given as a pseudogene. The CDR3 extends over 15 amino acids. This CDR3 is CASSFRRTAWKPQHF. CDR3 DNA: TGTGCCAGCAGCTTTCGCAGGACAGCTTGGAAGCCCCAGCATTTT.

The CDR3 bases are TGTGCCAGCAGTTACTACTTAGCGGGGAGCGCCTACGAGCAGTACTTC. Its translation is CASSYYLAGSAYEQYF. This sequence joins TRBV6-5 and TRBJ2-7, with 8 bases that match TRBD2. The CDR3 extends over 16 amino acids. Germline trimming cut 1 base from V and 2 bases from J; bases unmatched to any gene: 7. Germline lookup yields CDR1 MNHEY and CDR2 SVGAGI.

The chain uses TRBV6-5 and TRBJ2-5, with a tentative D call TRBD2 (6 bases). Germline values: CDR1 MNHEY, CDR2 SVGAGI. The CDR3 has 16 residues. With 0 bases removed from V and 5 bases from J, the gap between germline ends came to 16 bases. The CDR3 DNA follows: TGTGCCAGCAGTTACTCGATTTCTACGGCGGGGGAGACCCAGTACTTC. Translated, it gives CASSYSISTAGETQYF.

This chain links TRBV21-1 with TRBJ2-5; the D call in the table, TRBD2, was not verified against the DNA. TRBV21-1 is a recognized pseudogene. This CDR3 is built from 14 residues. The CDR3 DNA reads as TGTGCCAGCTACCAAGGGCGGGGCCAAGAGACCCAGTACTTC. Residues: CASYQGRGQETQYF.

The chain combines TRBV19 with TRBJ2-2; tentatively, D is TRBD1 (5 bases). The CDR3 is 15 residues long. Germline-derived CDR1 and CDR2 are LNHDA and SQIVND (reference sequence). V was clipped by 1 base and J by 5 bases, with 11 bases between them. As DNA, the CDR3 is TGTGCCAGTAGTATAGGGGGCAGCTTTACCGGGGAGCTGTTTTTT. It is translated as CASSIGGSFTGELFF.

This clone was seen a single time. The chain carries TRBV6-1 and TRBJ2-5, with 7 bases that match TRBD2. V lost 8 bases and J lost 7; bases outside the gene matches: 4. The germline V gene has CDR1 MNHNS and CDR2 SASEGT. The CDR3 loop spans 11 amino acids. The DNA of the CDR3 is TGTGCCAGCGGAACTAGCGTGACCCAGTACTTC. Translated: CASGTSVTQYF.

In DNA form, the CDR3 reads TGTGCCAGTAGCCTCTCAGACAGGGTATCGAATGAGCAGTTCTTC. This translates into CASSLSDRVSNEQFF. The chain has TRBV19 and TRBJ2-1; TRBD1 agrees at 7 bases. The CDR3 length is 15 residues. Per the germline V gene, CDR1 is LNHDA and CDR2 is SQIVND (reference sequence). Trimming cost V 6 bases and J 7 bases; bases outside gene matches: 12.

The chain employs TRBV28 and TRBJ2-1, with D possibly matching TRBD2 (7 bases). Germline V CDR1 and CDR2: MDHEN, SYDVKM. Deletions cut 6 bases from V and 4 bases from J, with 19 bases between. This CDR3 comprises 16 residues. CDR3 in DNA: TGTGCCAGCAGATCCACAGAGGGGGGGCGTTACAATGAGCAGTTCTTC. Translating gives CASRSTEGGRYNEQFF.

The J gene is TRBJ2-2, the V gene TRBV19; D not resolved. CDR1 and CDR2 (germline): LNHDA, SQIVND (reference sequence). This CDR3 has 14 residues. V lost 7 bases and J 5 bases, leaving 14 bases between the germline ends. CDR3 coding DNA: TGTGCCAGTAACTCCATCGGGTCGACCGGGGAGCTGTTTTTT. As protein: CASNSIGSTGELFF.

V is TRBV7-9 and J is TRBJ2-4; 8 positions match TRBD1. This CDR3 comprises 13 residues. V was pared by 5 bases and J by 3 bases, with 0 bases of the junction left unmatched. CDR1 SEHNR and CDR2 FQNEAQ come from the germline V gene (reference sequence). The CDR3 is CASSTGGKNIQYF. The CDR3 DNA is TGTGCCAGCAGCACAGGGGGCAAAAACATTCAGTACTTC.

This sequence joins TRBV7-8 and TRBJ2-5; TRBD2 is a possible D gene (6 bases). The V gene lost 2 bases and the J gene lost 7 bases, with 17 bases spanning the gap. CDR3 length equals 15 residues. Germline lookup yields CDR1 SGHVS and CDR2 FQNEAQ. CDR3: CASSLLTRESLTQYF. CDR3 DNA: TGTGCCAGCAGCTTACTGACCCGGGAGAGTCTGACCCAGTACTTC. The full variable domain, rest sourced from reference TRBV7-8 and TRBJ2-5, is GAGVSQSPRYKVAKRGQDVALRCDPISGHVSLFWYQQALGQGPEFLTYFQNEAQLDKSGLPSDRFFAERPEGSVSTLKIQRTQQEDSAVYLCASSLLTRESLTQYFGPGTRLLVL.

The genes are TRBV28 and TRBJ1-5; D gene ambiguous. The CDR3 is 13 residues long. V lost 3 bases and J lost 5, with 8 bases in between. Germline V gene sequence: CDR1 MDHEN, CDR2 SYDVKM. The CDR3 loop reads CASSFPTYQPQHF. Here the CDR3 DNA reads TGTGCCAGCAGTTTCCCAACCTATCAGCCCCAGCATTTT.

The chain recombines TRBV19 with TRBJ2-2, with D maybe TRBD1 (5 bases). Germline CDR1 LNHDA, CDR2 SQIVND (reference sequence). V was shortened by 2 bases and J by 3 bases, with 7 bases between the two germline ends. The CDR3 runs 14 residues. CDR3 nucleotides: TGTGCCAGTAGTATAACAGGTTACACCGGGGAGCTGTTTTTT. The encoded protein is CASSITGYTGELFF.